This T cell receptor (beta chain) was sequenced during a study of T cell responses to AZD1222 COVID-19 vaccine. Whole-study context: Analyses pooled second doses at about 4 or about 12 weeks.

The length of the CDR3 is 13 residues. The V end was cut by 7 bases, the J end by 3 bases, with 12 bases between. From germline, CDR1 is SNHLY and CDR2 FYNNEI. Method: immunoSEQ multiplex PCR; TCRdb's copy keeps in-frame clones and lacks some. The sample includes over 150,000 clones, just over 90% seen only once; the top ten take around 2.9%. General observations from the study: The donor cohort was predominantly white British with a female majority, and clonal diversity may have been underestimated.

Details on this clone: The antigen remains undetermined.

Source: peripheral blood, taken on day 0 of AZD1222 vaccination. The chain combines TRBV2 with TRBJ1-2, with D maybe TRBD1 (6 bases). The TCR originated in an adult in good health. The CDR3 region is CASMAGEDYGYTF. The CDR3 nucleotides are TGTGCCAGCATGGCAGGGGAGGACTATGGCTACACCTTC.